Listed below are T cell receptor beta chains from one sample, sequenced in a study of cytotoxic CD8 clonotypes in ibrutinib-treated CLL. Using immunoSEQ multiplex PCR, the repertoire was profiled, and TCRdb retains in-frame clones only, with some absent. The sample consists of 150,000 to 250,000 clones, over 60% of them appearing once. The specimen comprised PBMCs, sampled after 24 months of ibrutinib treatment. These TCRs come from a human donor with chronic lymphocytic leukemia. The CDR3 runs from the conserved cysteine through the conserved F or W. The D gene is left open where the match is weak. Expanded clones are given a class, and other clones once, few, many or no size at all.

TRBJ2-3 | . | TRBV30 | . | TGTGCCTGGTCCCCTCTATCCCGATCCACAGATACGCAGTATTTT | CAWSPLSRSTDTQYF
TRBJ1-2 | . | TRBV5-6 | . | TGTGCCAGCAGCGGGCCCCGGTTGGCGTCCCTTGGGCTTGGCTACACCTTC | CASSGPRLASLGLGYTF
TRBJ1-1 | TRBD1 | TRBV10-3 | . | TGTGCCATCGGACAGGGGGCTCCTGTCGCTGAAGCTTTCTTT | CAIGQGAPVAEAFF
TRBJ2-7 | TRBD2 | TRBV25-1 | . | TGTGCCACCGGGACTAGGGCCTACGAGCAGTACTTC | CATGTRAYEQYF
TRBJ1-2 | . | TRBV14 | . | TGTGCCAGCAGCCAAACCGGTACGAAGGGTGGAGGCTACACCTTC | CASSQTGTKGGGYTF
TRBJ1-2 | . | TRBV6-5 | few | TGTGCCAGCAGTTACTCTTCCGTCAGGGTGAACTATGGCTACACCTTC | CASSYSSVRVNYGYTF
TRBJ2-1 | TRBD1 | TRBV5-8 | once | TGTGCCAGCAGCTTGGGCCGGGGACAGGGAACCTACAATGAGCAGTTCTTC | CASSLGRGQGTYNEQFF
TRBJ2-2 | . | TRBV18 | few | TGTGCCAGCTCGCCCTACACCGGGACGGAGAACACCGGGGAGCTGTTTTTT | CASSPYTGTENTGELFF
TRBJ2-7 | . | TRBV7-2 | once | TGTGCCAGCAGCTTAAGCTCCTACGAGCAGTACTTC | CASSLSSYEQYF
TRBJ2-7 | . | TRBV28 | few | TGTGCCAGCAGTTTGGGAAAACACTACGAGCAGTACTTC | CASSLGKHYEQYF
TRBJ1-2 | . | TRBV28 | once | TGTGCCAGCAGTCGCCATCAATCTAACTATGGCTACACCTTC | CASSRHQSNYGYTF
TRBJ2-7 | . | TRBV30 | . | TGTGCCTGGAGTAGGGGAACGAAATACGAGCAGTACTTC | CAWSRGTKYEQYF
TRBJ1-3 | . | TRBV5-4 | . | TGTGCCAGCAGCTTGGATCAGGGCTCTGGAAACACCATATATTTT | CASSLDQGSGNTIYF
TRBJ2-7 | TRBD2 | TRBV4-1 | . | TGCGCCAGCAGTCAAGCGGGACTAGCGGGAGGGAGCTCCTACGAGCAGTACTTC | CASSQAGLAGGSSYEQYF
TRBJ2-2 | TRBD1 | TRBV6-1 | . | TGTGCCAGCAGTGAACAAGGGACAGGGGGTTCAGGGGAGCTGTTTTTT | CASSEQGTGGSGELFF
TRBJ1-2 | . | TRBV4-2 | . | TGTGCCAGCAGCCAAGGATTCAACTATGGCTACACCTTC | CASSQGFNYGYTF
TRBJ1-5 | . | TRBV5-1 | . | TGCGCCAGCAGCTTGGCCAGCAGGGAAGGTCAGCCCCAGCATTTT | CASSLASREGQPQHF
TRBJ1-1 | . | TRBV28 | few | TGTGCCAGCAGTGGGGTCGCGAACACTGAAGCTTTCTTT | CASSGVANTEAFF
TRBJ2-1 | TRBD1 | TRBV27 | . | TGTGCCAGCAGTACCCGGACAGGGAGCTCCTACAATGAGCAGTTCTTC | CASSTRTGSSYNEQFF
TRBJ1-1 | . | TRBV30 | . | TGTGCCTGGAGTGTATTGTTGGATAAAGCTTTCTTT | CAWSVLLDKAFF
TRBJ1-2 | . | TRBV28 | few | TGTGCCAGCAGTTTTTATCGGGGTGGCTACACCTTC | CASSFYRGGYTF
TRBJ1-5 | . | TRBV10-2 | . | TGCGCCAGCAGTGGAGGACACCTTTATAGCAATCAGCCCCAGCATTTT | CASSGGHLYSNQPQHF
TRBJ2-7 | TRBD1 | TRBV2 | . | TGTGCCAGCAGTCGGGGACAGGGGAGTACCTACGAGCAGTACTTC | CASSRGQGSTYEQYF
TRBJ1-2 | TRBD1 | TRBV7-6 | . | TGTGCCAGCAGCTTAACTCGGGACAGGGTTCATGGCTACACCTTC | CASSLTRDRVHGYTF
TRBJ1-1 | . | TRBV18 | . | TGTGCCAGCTCACCGACAGGTTCAAGTTGGGCTTTCTTT | CASSPTGSSWAFF
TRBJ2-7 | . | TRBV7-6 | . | TGTGCCAGCAGCTTAGATACGGGACGACGTAAGGGGAAGCAGTACTTC | CASSLDTGRRKGKQYF
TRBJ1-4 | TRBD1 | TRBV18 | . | TGTGCCAGCTCACCGATTTCTTATCGGGGACAGTTAGGAGAAAAACTGTTTTTT | CASSPISYRGQLGEKLFF
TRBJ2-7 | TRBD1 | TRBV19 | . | TGTGCCAGTAGTAGACGGGACAGGGCCGGAAGACCATACGAGCAGTACTTC | CASSRRDRAGRPYEQYF
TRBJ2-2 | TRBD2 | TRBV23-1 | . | TGCGCCAGCAGTCAGGGGCCCGGGGGGACCGGGGAGCTGTTTTTT | CASSQGPGGTGELFF
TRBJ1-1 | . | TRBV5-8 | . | TGTGCCAGCAGCTTTTGGGGTCTCGATGAAGCTTTCTTT | CASSFWGLDEAFF
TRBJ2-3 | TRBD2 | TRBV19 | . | TGTGCCACAGGACTAGCGGGAGGACCAGATACGCAGTATTTT | CATGLAGGPDTQYF
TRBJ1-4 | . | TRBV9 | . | TGTGCCAGCAGCGTATTCGGCGGCGGATTAAATGAAAAACTGTTTTTT | CASSVFGGGLNEKLFF
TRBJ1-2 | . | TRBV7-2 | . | TGTGCCAGCAGCTTTACGGGGGGCGGCCGAGGCTACACCTTC | CASSFTGGGRGYTF
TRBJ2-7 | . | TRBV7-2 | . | TGTGCCAGCAGCTTCTTCCACTCCTACGAGCAGTACTTC | CASSFFHSYEQYF
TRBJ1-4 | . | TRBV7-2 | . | TGTGCCAGCAGCCGGAGGGGGTTCGGTGAAAAACTGTTTTTT | CASSRRGFGEKLFF
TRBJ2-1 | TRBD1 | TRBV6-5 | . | TGTGCCAGCAGACAGGGGTCAAGCTCCTACAATGAGCAGTTCTTC | CASRQGSSSYNEQFF
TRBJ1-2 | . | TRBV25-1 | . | TGTGCCAGCACCCCAGCAGGGAGGGATGGCTACACCTTC | CASTPAGRDGYTF
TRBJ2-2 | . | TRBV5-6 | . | TGTGCCAGCAGCTTGGATGATAGCTTGGTCGGGGAGCTGTTTTTT | CASSLDDSLVGELFF
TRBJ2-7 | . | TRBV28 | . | TGTGCCAGCAGTCACATCGGAGGCGAGCAGTACTTC | CASSHIGGEQYF
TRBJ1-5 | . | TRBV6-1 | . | TGTGCCAGCAATTGGGGGGTGCCCCAGCATTTT | CASNWGVPQHF
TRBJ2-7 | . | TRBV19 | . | TGTGCCAGTAGTATTGGGACTCACCTCTCCGAGCAGTACTTC | CASSIGTHLSEQYF
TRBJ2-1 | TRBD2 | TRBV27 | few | TGTGCCAGCAGTTTGATGCGGGAGGGCCTTTGGGAGCAGTTCTTC | CASSLMREGLWEQFF
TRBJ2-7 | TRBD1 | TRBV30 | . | TGTGCCCTACAGGGGGCGGGCTACGAGCAGTACTTC | CALQGAGYEQYF
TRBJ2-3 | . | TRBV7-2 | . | TGTGCCAGCAGCTTAGTTGCGAGGGGCACAGATACGCAGTATTTT | CASSLVARGTDTQYF
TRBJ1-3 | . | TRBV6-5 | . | TGTGCCAGCAGTTACGCCCGGCTCTCTGGAAACACCATATATTTT | CASSYARLSGNTIYF
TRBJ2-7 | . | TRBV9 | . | TGTGCCAGCAGCGTAGAGGGTTCAATTGGGGACGAGCAGTACTTC | CASSVEGSIGDEQYF
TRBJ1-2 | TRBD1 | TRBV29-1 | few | TGCAGCGTTCATAGGACAGGGAGCTATGGCTACACCTTC | CSVHRTGSYGYTF
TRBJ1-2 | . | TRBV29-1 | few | TGCAGCGCCCGATCGCCCGCCGGGGACACCTTC | CSARSPAGDTF